One and the same sample provided the 17 T cell receptor beta chains below, sequenced in a study of control samples from healthy donors and cancer patients (TCRdb year 2020). Library preparation employed the immunoSEQ multiplex PCR assay. TCRdb took over this immuneACCESS table, retaining in-frame rearrangements with V and J assigned. Such tables are incomplete; in checked studies, under half of the missing clones stem from an unresolved V gene, and the remainder is unexplained. The sample data list 95,000 to 120,000 clones, and almost 85% of these were observed just once. The ten largest clones take up about 5.9% of the sample. Sequencing was done on a sample of blood. The receptors stem from a man in his late teens or twenties in good health.

V is TRBV18 and J is TRBJ2-3; perhaps TRBD1 as D (6 bases). V gave up 0 bases and J gave up 1 base, with 11 bases separating them. The CDR3 spans 16 residues. Germline CDR1 is KGHSH and CDR2 is LQKENI. The CDR3 loop is CASSPPYRAGTDTQYF. CDR3 coding DNA: TGTGCCAGCTCACCACCATACAGGGCCGGCACAGATACGCAGTATTTT.

V and J are TRBV11-2 and TRBJ2-7; possibly TRBD2 for D (5 bases). With 1 base removed from V and 2 bases from J, the gap between germline ends came to 12 bases. Germline-derived CDR1 and CDR2 are SGHAT and FQNNGV. This CDR3 has 15 amino acids. The CDR3 nucleotides read TGTGCCAGCAGCTTAGTTACGGGAAGCCCCTACGAGCAGTACTTC. This gives the protein CASSLVTGSPYEQYF.

This rearrangement joins TRBV12-3 or TRBV12-4 to TRBJ1-1; D unclear. The V end lost 6 bases, the J end lost 4 bases, and 12 bases lay between the germline ends. The CDR3 consists of 13 residues. In nucleotides, the CDR3 is TGTGCCAGCAGAATCCGGTCGGGCACTGAAGCTTTCTTT. Amino acid sequence: CASRIRSGTEAFF.

The chain uses TRBV30 and TRBJ1-5; 8 nucleotides align to TRBD1. The V segment lost 6 bases and the J segment 5 bases; nucleotides outside the gene matches: 15. The CDR3 is 16 residues long. Germline CDR1 GTSNPN, CDR2 SVGIG (reference sequence). The CDR3 sequence is CACRTRGAGGDQPQHF. Written as DNA, the CDR3 is TGTGCCTGCAGAACCCGCGGGGCAGGGGGCGATCAGCCCCAGCATTTT.

The rearrangement joins TRBV10-1 to TRBJ2-2; the match to TRBD1 covers 9 bases. V was pared by 3 bases and J by 3 bases, with 5 bases of the junction left unmatched. Germline V CDR1 and CDR2: WNHNN, SYGVQD (reference sequence). This CDR3 region has 16 residues. For the CDR3, the DNA is TGCGCCAGCAGTGATCCCCGGGACAGGGACACCGGGGAGCTGTTTTTT. Amino acid sequence: CASSDPRDRDTGELFF.

This clone was counted a single time. The chain combines TRBV28 with TRBJ2-4; TRBD1 aligns across 7 bases. V lost 5 bases, J lost 0 bases, and 4 bases stayed unmatched. CDR1 MDHEN and CDR2 SYDVKM come from the germline V gene. The CDR3 sequence is 15 residues long. CDR3 sequence: CASSDRDLAKNIQYF. The CDR3 coding sequence is TGTGCCAGCAGTGACAGGGATCTAGCCAAAAACATTCAGTACTTC. Variable domain in full (rest from reference TRBV28 and TRBJ2-4): DVKVTQSSRYLVKRTGEKVFLECVQDMDHENMFWYRQDPGLGLRLIYFSYDVKMKEKGDIPEGYSVSREKKERFSLILESASTNQTSMYLCASSDRDLAKNIQYFGAGTRLSVL.

Only a few counts were recorded for this clone. V usage is TRBV19 and J usage is TRBJ2-2, with D tentatively TRBD1 or TRBD2 (5 bases each). Trimming took off 3 bases at V and 6 bases at J, with 11 bases between the two ends. In germline, CDR1 is LNHDA, CDR2 SQIVND (reference sequence). CDR3 length equals 14 residues. CDR3 loop: CASSIRVRAGELFF. The CDR3 DNA is TGTGCCAGTAGTATCAGGGTGAGGGCCGGGGAGCTGTTTTTT.

V usage is TRBV6-5 and J usage is TRBJ1-1; 9 positions match TRBD1. This CDR3 region has 15 residues. J gave up 2 bases and V 2 bases, and 3 bases lay outside the gene matches. Germline V gene data show CDR1 as MNHEY and CDR2 as SVGAGI. DNA of the CDR3: TGTGCCAGCAGTTACGAGGGACAGGGAAACACTGAAGCTTTCTTT. This translates into CASSYEGQGNTEAFF.

The V gene is TRBV7-2, the J gene TRBJ1-5; D unresolved. Germline V gene data show CDR1 as SGHTA and CDR2 as FQGNSA. This CDR3 contains 15 residues. Trimming cost V 5 bases and J 3 bases, with 14 bases left between them. CDR3 nucleotide sequence: TGTGCCAGCAGCCTAGGATCTGGGGACAATCAGCCCCAGCATTTT. Protein: CASSLGSGDNQPQHF. Filled out from reference TRBV7-2 and TRBJ1-5, the complete variable domain reads GAGVSQSPSNKVTEKGKDVELRCDPISGHTALYWYRQSLGQGLEFLIYFQGNSAPDKSGLPSDRFSAERTGGSVSTLTIQRTQQEDSAVYLCASSLGSGDNQPQHFGDGTRLSIL.

The table lists this clone with a count of one. The chain carries TRBV2 and TRBJ1-5, with D unresolved. Trimming cost V 4 bases and J 7 bases, with 8 bases left between them. The germline V gene encodes CDR1 SNHLY and CDR2 FYNNEI. The CDR3 contains 12 residues. The CDR3 protein is CASSATEQPQHF. Here the CDR3 DNA reads TGTGCCAGCAGTGCGACGGAACAGCCCCAGCATTTT. Together with reference TRBV2 and TRBJ1-5, the CDR3 gives the full variable domain: EPEVTQTPSHQVTQMGQEVILRCVPISNHLYFYWYRQILGQKVEFLVSFYNNEISEKSEIFDDQFSVERPDGSNFTLKIRSTKLEDSAMYFCASSATEQPQHFGDGTRLSIL.

This clone occurred a few times. The CDR3 DNA follows: TGTGCCAGCACAAAGGGGGGGAACACTGAAGCTTTCTTT. Translation gives CASTKGGNTEAFF. The chain has TRBV25-1 and TRBJ1-1; maybe TRBD1 (6 bases). V gave up 7 bases and J gave up 1 base, with 10 bases separating them. This CDR3 contains 13 residues. Germline CDR1 reads MGHDK; CDR2 reads SYGVNS.

This chain uses TRBV9 with TRBJ2-3; D unclear. CDR1 and CDR2 (germline): SGDLS, YYNGEE. The CDR3 has 11 amino acids. V lost 4 bases to trimming and J lost 6 bases, with 6 bases between them. The CDR3 reads CASSRGDTQYF. The CDR3 DNA sequence: TGTGCCAGCAGCCGCGGCGATACGCAGTATTTT. The full variable domain, rest sourced from reference TRBV9 and TRBJ2-3, is DSGVTQTPKHLITATGQRVTLRCSPRSGDLSVYWYQQSLDQGLQFLIQYYNGEERAKGNILERFSAQQFPDLHSELNLSSLELGDSALYFCASSRGDTQYFGPGTRLTVL.

This sequence joins TRBV5-1 and TRBJ2-7, with 10 nucleotides matching TRBD1. With 4 bases clipped from V and 2 bases from J, the junction kept 3 bases outside the gene matches. The CDR3 sequence is 14 residues long. The germline V gene encodes CDR1 SGHRS and CDR2 YFSETQ. For the CDR3, the DNA is TGCGCCAGCAGCCACGGGACAGGGGCCTACGAGCAGTACTTC. It yields the protein CASSHGTGAYEQYF.

The V and J genes are TRBV6-6 and TRBJ2-1; D possibly corresponds to TRBD1 (5 bases). This CDR3 spans 16 amino acids. The germline CDR1 and CDR2 sequences are MNHNY and SVGAGI (reference sequence). The ends were cut back, 5 bases at V and 0 bases at J, with 14 bases in the middle. This chain's CDR3 is CASSRQGVNSYNEQFF. The CDR3 nucleotides are TGTGCCAGCAGTAGGCAAGGGGTGAACTCCTACAATGAGCAGTTCTTC.

The chain is built from TRBV10-2 and TRBJ2-7; D possibly corresponds to TRBD1 (6 bases). The CDR3 is 17 residues long. CDR1 and CDR2 (germline): WSHSY, SAAADI. The germline V and J ends were trimmed by 3 bases and 2 bases, with 20 bases remaining between them. CDR3 in DNA: TGCGCCAGCAGTGATCTCAGGGGTCGGGACGGAACCTACGAGCAGTACGTC. This codes for CASSDLRGRDGTYEQYV.

This chain's CDR3 is CASSPALAGTSEKLFF. CDR3 DNA sequence: TGTGCCAGCAGCCCCGCCCTGGCGGGGACGAGCGAAAAACTGTTTTTT. The chain links TRBV28 to TRBJ1-4, with TRBD1 as a possible D gene (5 bases). V was pared by 6 bases and J by 8 bases, with 22 bases between. This CDR3 comprises 16 residues. Germline values: CDR1 MDHEN, CDR2 SYDVKM.

This clone was counted a single time. The chain recombines TRBV5-1 with TRBJ1-1; D call uncertain. The length of the CDR3 is 15 residues. The germline V and J ends were trimmed by 0 bases and 5 bases, with 14 bases remaining between them. CDR1 and CDR2 from the germline V gene are SGHRS and YFSETQ. The CDR3 nucleotides are TGCGCCAGCAGCTTGGTAGCGCCGCGAGTTACTGAAGCTTTCTTT. Translating it yields CASSLVAPRVTEAFF.